Included here is one T cell receptor (beta chain) sequence, with context. Antigen: not known. CDR3 length: 15 amino acids. The germline gives CDR1 LGHNA, CDR2 YSLEER. J lost 8 bases, V lost 0 bases, and 9 bases had no gene match. This entry comes from a study of cytomegalovirus exposure and HLA in healthy donors. The primer mix had 60 Vbeta and 13 Jbeta primers. Clones were sequenced by immunoSEQ multiplex PCR, and TCRdb holds only the in-frame ones, with some missing. The sample holds some 120,000 clones, over 60% seen once. Study-level points and caveats: In an earlier analysis, in roughly 600 donors, most V segments appeared productive either ~87% or ~30% of the time. CMV serostatus was the only immune exposure information that was available.

V is TRBV4-3 and J is TRBJ2-7; 8 nucleotides line up with TRBD2. This clonotype originated in a woman aged 25 to 39 in good health and CMV-seronegative. Sample: PBMCs. The CDR3 DNA follows: TGCGCCAGCAGCCAAGAATTTAGCGGGGAAGGCCAGCAGTACTTC. Its protein product is CASSQEFSGEGQQYF.